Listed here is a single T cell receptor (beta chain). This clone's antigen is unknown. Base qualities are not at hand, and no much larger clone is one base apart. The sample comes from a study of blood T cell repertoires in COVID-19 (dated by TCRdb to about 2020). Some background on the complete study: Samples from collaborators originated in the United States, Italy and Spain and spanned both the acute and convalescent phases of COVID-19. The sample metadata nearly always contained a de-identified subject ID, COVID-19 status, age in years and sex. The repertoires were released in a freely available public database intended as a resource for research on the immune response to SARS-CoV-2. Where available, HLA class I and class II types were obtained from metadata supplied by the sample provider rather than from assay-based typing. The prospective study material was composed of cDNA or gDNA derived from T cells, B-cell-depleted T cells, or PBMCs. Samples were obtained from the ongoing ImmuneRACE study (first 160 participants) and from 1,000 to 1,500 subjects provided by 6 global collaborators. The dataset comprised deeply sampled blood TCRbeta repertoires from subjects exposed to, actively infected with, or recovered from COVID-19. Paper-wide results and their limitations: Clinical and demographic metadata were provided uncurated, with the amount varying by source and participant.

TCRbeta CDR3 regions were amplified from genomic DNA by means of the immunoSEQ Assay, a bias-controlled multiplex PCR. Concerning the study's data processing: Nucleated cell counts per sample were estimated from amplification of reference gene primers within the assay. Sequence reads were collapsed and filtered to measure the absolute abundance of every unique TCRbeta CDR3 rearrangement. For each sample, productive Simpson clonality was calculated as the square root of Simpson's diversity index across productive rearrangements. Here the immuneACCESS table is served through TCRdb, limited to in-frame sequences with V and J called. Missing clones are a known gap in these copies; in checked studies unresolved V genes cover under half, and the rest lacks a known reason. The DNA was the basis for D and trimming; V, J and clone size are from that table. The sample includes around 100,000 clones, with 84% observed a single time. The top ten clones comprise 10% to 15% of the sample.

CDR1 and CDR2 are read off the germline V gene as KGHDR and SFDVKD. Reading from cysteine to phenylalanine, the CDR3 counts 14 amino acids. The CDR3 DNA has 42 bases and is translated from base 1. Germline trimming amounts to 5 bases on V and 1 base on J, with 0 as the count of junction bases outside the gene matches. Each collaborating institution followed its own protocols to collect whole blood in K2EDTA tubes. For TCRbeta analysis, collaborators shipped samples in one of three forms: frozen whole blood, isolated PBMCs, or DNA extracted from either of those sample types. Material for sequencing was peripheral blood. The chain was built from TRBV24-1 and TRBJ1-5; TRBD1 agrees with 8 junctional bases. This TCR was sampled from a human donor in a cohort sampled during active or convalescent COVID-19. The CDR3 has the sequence CATSAGGSNQPQHF. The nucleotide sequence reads TGTGCCACCAGTGCAGGGGGCAGCAATCAGCCCCAGCATTTT.